This TCR beta chain is drawn from a study of blood T cell repertoires in COVID-19. The germline V gene has CDR1 LNHDA and CDR2 SQIVND (reference sequence). After removal of 9 bases from V and 4 bases from J, the junction contained 13 bases not matched to a gene. The CDR3 extends over 16 amino acids. Per the authors' pipeline: Cell counts per sample came from amplifying reference gene primers. Profiled with immunoSEQ multiplex PCR; TCRdb holds only in-frame clones, not every one. The DNA gave D and trimming, while V, J and clone size come from that table. The sample has roughly 60,000 clones, roughly four fifths seen once.

The chain is built from TRBV19 and TRBJ1-5, with 9 bases matching TRBD1. The sequence was obtained from an elderly man with acute or convalescent COVID-19. The sequencing input was peripheral blood. DNA for the CDR3: TGTGCCAGCCGCACAACCGGGACAGGGCATAATCAGCCCCAGCATTTT. Translating gives CASRTTGTGHNQPQHF.